These 22 T cell receptor beta chains were sequenced from one sample in a study of T cell responses to AZD1222 COVID-19 vaccine. Sequenced by immunoSEQ multiplex PCR; TCRdb stores in-frame clones only, minus some. The sample holds 130,000 to 150,000 clones; approximately 89% are singletons and the top ten take over 13%. Sequencing used peripheral blood, obtained on day 0 of AZD1222 vaccination. These receptor sequences come from an adult in good health.

The chain uses TRBV5-6 and TRBJ2-7; D is possibly TRBD2 (5 bases). The germline V and J ends were trimmed by 3 bases and 3 bases, with 7 bases remaining between them. Germline CDR1 SGHDT, CDR2 YYEEEE. The CDR3 spans 12 residues. The CDR3 DNA follows: TGTGCCAGCAGCTCTCGGGACTACGAGCAGTACTTC. It codes for CASSSRDYEQYF.

The gene calls are TRBV7-8 and TRBJ2-7; the D gene could be TRBD1 or TRBD2 (6 bases each). V lost 2 bases, J lost 0 bases, and 23 bases lay in between. CDR3 length equals 19 residues. CDR1 and CDR2 from the germline V gene are SGHVS and FQNEAQ. CDR3 region: CASSLSILGGGPSSYEQYF. The CDR3, as DNA: TGTGCCAGCAGCTTATCGATCCTTGGTGGGGGGCCGAGCTCCTACGAGCAGTACTTC.

The V call is TRBV6-5, the J call TRBJ1-2, with D unclear. V lost 0 bases and J lost 4, with 12 bases in between. The CDR3 totals 15 residues. From germline, CDR1 is MNHEY and CDR2 SVGAGI. The CDR3: CASSYSARGFYGYTF. As DNA, the CDR3 is TGTGCCAGCAGTTACTCGGCACGAGGCTTCTATGGCTACACCTTC.

The chain links TRBV11-2 to TRBJ1-3; 9 bases map to TRBD1. The CDR3 totals 16 residues. CDR1 is SGHAT, CDR2 FQNNGV, per germline. The junction had 9 bases not matched to a gene; V was cut back by 5 bases and J by 4 bases. CDR3 nucleotides: TGTGCCAGCAGCCAGGTTGACAGGGGGAGAGGAAACACCATATATTTT. Its protein is CASSQVDRGRGNTIYF.

This chain joins TRBV7-6 and TRBJ2-7; tentatively, D is TRBD2 (7 bases). The CDR3 loop spans 15 amino acids. V lost 1 base, J lost 7 bases, and 17 bases lay in between. In germline, CDR1 is SGHVS, CDR2 FNYEAQ. CDR3 DNA sequence: TGTGCCAGCAGCTTAGAGGTCGCGGGGGCGGGGGAGCAGTACTTC. Its translation is CASSLEVAGAGEQYF.

The chain uses TRBV14 and TRBJ2-1, with D tentatively TRBD2 (6 bases). Germline-derived CDR1 and CDR2 are SGHDN and FVKESK. The CDR3 sequence is 15 residues long. Trimming took 1 base from V and 12 from J, leaving 19 bases between them. Written as DNA, the CDR3 is TGTGCCAGCAGCCAAGTCCCCGACCGGGGGTATGGGCAGTTCTTC. Translating gives CASSQVPDRGYGQFF.

The chain is built from TRBV28 and TRBJ1-5; 7 bases match TRBD1. The length of the CDR3 is 14 residues. The ends lost 7 bases at V and 2 bases at J; junction bases unmatched: 5. Germline loops: CDR1 MDHEN, CDR2 SYDVKM. The CDR3 DNA reads TGTGCCAGCACTCTCGGACAGGGCAATCAGCCCCAGCATTTT. Residues: CASTLGQGNQPQHF.

The chain has TRBV5-1 and TRBJ1-4; TRBD1 matches at 7 bases. V gave up 0 bases and J gave up 3 bases; unmatched junction bases: 8. This CDR3 is 17 amino acids long. Per germline, CDR1 SGHRS and CDR2 YFSETQ. The CDR3 loop reads CASSLASGGGPNEKLFF. The CDR3 bases are TGCGCCAGCAGCTTGGCGTCAGGGGGTGGACCTAATGAAAAACTGTTTTTT.

The chain carries TRBV7-2 and TRBJ2-1, with 12 bases matching TRBD2. Per the germline V gene, CDR1 is SGHTA and CDR2 is FQGNSA. The length of the CDR3 is 17 residues. The ends lost 4 bases at V and 7 bases at J; junction bases unmatched: 11. Here the CDR3 DNA reads TGTGCCAGCAGCTATTTCCCTAGCGGGGGGGCCCGGAATGAGCAGTTCTTC. Protein: CASSYFPSGGARNEQFF.

This chain uses TRBV2 with TRBJ2-2, with 7 nucleotides matching TRBD1. The ends lost 7 bases at V and 0 bases at J; junction bases unmatched: 5. The CDR3 sequence is 15 residues long. Germline lookup yields CDR1 SNHLY and CDR2 FYNNEI. The DNA of the CDR3 is TGTGCCAGCATGACAGGGCGCCCGAACACCGGGGAGCTGTTTTTT. This codes for CASMTGRPNTGELFF.

The chain uses TRBV18 and TRBJ1-1; D is perhaps TRBD1 (5 bases). Germline V CDR1 and CDR2: KGHSH, LQKENI. The CDR3 runs 14 residues. Trimming shortened V by 4 bases and J by 4 bases, and 13 bases separated the two germline ends. The CDR3 nucleotides read TGTGCCAGCTCACAAACCAGGGAGAGCACTGAAGCTTTCTTT. This encodes CASSQTRESTEAFF.

V gene TRBV2 combines with J gene TRBJ1-4; D perhaps matches TRBD1 (5 bases). This CDR3 contains 12 residues. V lost 7 bases to trimming and J lost 7 bases, with 10 bases between them. From germline, CDR1 is SNHLY and CDR2 FYNNEI. This CDR3 is CASKGRGEKLFF. CDR3 DNA sequence: TGTGCCAGCAAGGGGCGGGGTGAAAAACTGTTTTTT.

The chain has TRBV20-1 and TRBJ2-1, with 7 bases identical to TRBD1. This CDR3 contains 11 residues. V shed 6 bases, J shed 14 bases, and the junction held 10 bases outside the gene matches. Germline assignment: CDR1 DFQATT and CDR2 SNEGSKA (reference sequence). The CDR3 spells CSAPSWDSEFF. CDR3 DNA sequence: TGCAGTGCCCCCTCATGGGACAGCGAGTTCTTC.

V is TRBV30 and J is TRBJ2-5; D assignment may be TRBD1 or TRBD2 (7 bases each). The ends were cut back, 6 bases at V and 8 bases at J, with 16 bases in the middle. Germline V gene sequence: CDR1 GTSNPN, CDR2 SVGIG (reference sequence). The CDR3 consists of 12 residues. CDR3 sequence: CACSRGGGTQYF. Written as DNA, the CDR3 is TGTGCCTGTTCGCGGGGAGGGGGCACCCAGTACTTC.

V gene TRBV19 combines with J gene TRBJ1-5; D unclear. Germline V gene data show CDR1 as LNHDA and CDR2 as SQIVND (reference sequence). V dropped 9 bases and J dropped 4 bases, with 10 bases sitting between them. The CDR3 is made up of 12 amino acids. The CDR3 DNA follows: TGTGCCAGCGAGGACCCTAATCAGCCCCAGCATTTT. It yields the protein CASEDPNQPQHF.

This clone was detected a few times. The chain links TRBV12-3 or TRBV12-4 to TRBJ1-5; tentatively, D is TRBD1 (5 bases). Between the trimmed V and J ends, which lost 6 bases and 6 bases, there was a span of 9 bases. CDR3 length: 12 amino acids. CDR3 DNA: TGTGCCAGCAGGGGGGGGAGTCAGCCCCAGCATTTT. It translates to CASRGGSQPQHF.

The CDR3: CASSSIGTEAFF. Written as DNA, the CDR3 is TGTGCCAGCAGTTCCATCGGCACTGAAGCTTTCTTT. The gene calls are TRBV28 and TRBJ1-1; no definite D call. The germline CDR1 and CDR2 sequences are MDHEN and SYDVKM. V gave up 4 bases and J gave up 4 bases, with 7 bases separating them. CDR3 size: 12 residues.

V is TRBV7-2 and J is TRBJ2-5; 9 bases match TRBD2. With 7 bases clipped from V and 1 base from J, the junction kept 1 base outside the gene matches. This CDR3 has 13 amino acids. Germline V gives CDR1 SGHTA, CDR2 FQGNSA. CDR3 region: CASTTSGQETQYF. CDR3 bases: TGTGCCAGCACGACTAGCGGCCAAGAGACCCAGTACTTC.

The chain joins TRBV3-1 (or the pseudogene TRBV3-2) to TRBJ2-5; D remains ambiguous. This CDR3 is built from 15 residues. Looked up from germline, CDR1 is LGHDT and CDR2 is YNNKEL (reference sequence). Trimming stripped 0 bases from V and 2 bases from J, with 10 bases between. This CDR3 reads CASSQDPGRQETQYF. The DNA of the CDR3 is TGTGCCAGCAGCCAAGATCCAGGCAGGCAAGAGACCCAGTACTTC.

V and J are TRBV7-2 and TRBJ1-1; D is ambiguous. V was shortened by 1 base and J by 8 bases, with 11 bases between the two germline ends. CDR1 is SGHTA and CDR2 is FQGNSA in the germline V gene. This CDR3 spans 13 amino acids. CDR3 residues: CASSLVASAEAFF. The CDR3, as DNA: TGTGCCAGCAGCTTAGTTGCGTCGGCGGAAGCTTTCTTT. Filled out from reference TRBV7-2 and TRBJ1-1, the complete variable domain reads GAGVSQSPSNKVTEKGKDVELRCDPISGHTALYWYRQSLGQGLEFLIYFQGNSAPDKSGLPSDRFSAERTGGSVSTLTIQRTQQEDSAVYLCASSLVASAEAFFGQGTRLTVV.

The genes are TRBV7-2 and TRBJ1-2; tentative D call: TRBD1 (5 bases). CDR1 SGHTA and CDR2 FQGNSA come from the germline V gene. The CDR3 runs 14 residues. Trimming shortened V by 2 bases and J by 3 bases, and 10 bases separated the two germline ends. The chain's CDR3 is CASSLNLGHYGYTF. CDR3 nucleotide sequence: TGTGCCAGCAGCTTAAATTTGGGGCACTATGGCTACACCTTC. Drawing the rest from reference TRBV7-2 and TRBJ1-2, the complete variable domain is GAGVSQSPSNKVTEKGKDVELRCDPISGHTALYWYRQSLGQGLEFLIYFQGNSAPDKSGLPSDRFSAERTGGSVSTLTIQRTQQEDSAVYLCASSLNLGHYGYTFGSGTRLTVV.

The chain has TRBV2 and TRBJ1-3, with unresolved D. This CDR3 has 13 residues. Germline assignment: CDR1 SNHLY and CDR2 FYNNEI. With 8 bases removed from V and 0 bases from J, the gap between germline ends came to 8 bases. The CDR3 loop is CASVVDSGNTIYF. CDR3 bases: TGTGCCAGCGTCGTGGACTCTGGAAACACCATATATTTT.